This T cell receptor beta chain came from a study of cytomegalovirus exposure and HLA in healthy donors. This CDR3 is built from 19 residues. Looked up from germline, CDR1 is SGHTA and CDR2 is FQGNSA. The trim removed 2 bases at V and 4 bases at J, leaving 12 bases unmatched. General study results and limits: Follow-up analysis later connected one missense variant in DCLRE1C with trimming of TCR beta V- and J-genes.

Researchers ran the PCR with 60 Vbeta and 13 Jbeta primers. TCRdb's copy holds only in-frame clones and misses some; the assay was immunoSEQ multiplex PCR. The top ten hold about 7% of the sample, which has some 87,000 clones, 60% to 80% seen once. Of note for this clone: Its target is not known.

This sequence was found in a man over 45 in good health and CMV-seropositive. The chain carries TRBV7-2 and TRBJ2-1, with 12 positions matching TRBD2. Sequences were obtained from PBMCs. CDR3 sequence: CASSLRSSGGAGRYNEQFF. The CDR3 DNA reads as TGTGCCAGCAGCTTAAGGTCTAGCGGGGGGGCCGGTAGGTACAATGAGCAGTTCTTC.